One and the same sample provided the 8 T cell receptor beta chains below, sequenced in a study of T cells in Graves' hyperthyroidism and ophthalmopathy (dated by TCRdb to between 2018 and 2021). Libraries were prepared through multiplex PCR. The data were produced on an Illumina HiSeq 2000. Amplification of TCR beta CDR3 regions was carried out from RNA transcripts. For the first round of RT-PCR on the TCR CDR3, the HTBI primer set was used together with the Qiagen OneStep RT-PCR kit. TCRdb reworked the public reads: Q25 trimming with fastp, MiXCR clone assembly, productive beta chains retained. Duplicate CDR3 protein sequences are folded into a single record with the most common DNA and genes. The sample records around 250,000 distinct CDR3 sequences, roughly 15% of which are singletons. The ten biggest clones cover approximately 30% of the sample. What was sequenced was blood. These receptors came from a woman younger than 35 with Graves' ophthalmopathy.

This clonotype was observed a handful of times. The chain recombines TRBV19 with TRBJ1-5; D is undetermined. CDR1 and CDR2 from the germline V gene are LNHDA and SQIVND (reference sequence). The V and J ends lost 3 bases and 0 bases respectively, with 9 bases between them. CDR3 length: 15 amino acids. The CDR3 bases are TGTGCCAGTAGTATGAGAGCCTCTAGCAATCAGCCCCAGCATTTT. This codes for CASSMRASSNQPQHF.

This clonotype was detected many times. The chain combines TRBV11-2 with TRBJ2-7; TRBD1 agrees at 8 bases. V lost 5 bases to trimming and J lost 4 bases; unmatched junction nucleotides: 7. The germline V gene has CDR1 SGHAT and CDR2 FQNNGV. The CDR3 consists of 14 residues. The CDR3 loop reads CASSPSDRVYEQYF. The CDR3 DNA is TGTGCCAGCAGCCCATCGGACAGGGTATACGAGCAGTACTTC.

Many counts were recorded for this clonotype. This rearrangement joins TRBV6-1 to TRBJ2-7; no reliable D call. V was cut by 5 bases and J by 3 bases, with 11 bases left in between. CDR1 is MNHNS, CDR2 SASEGT, per germline. The length of the CDR3 is 13 residues. The CDR3 nucleotides read TGTGCCAGCAGTTCCGCTGAAAACTACGAGCAGTACTTC. It codes for CASSSAENYEQYF.

At least ten counts were recorded for this clonotype. The gene calls are TRBV4-1 and TRBJ1-1; D may be TRBD1 (6 bases). V was cut by 2 bases and J by 0 bases, with 10 bases left in between. The CDR3 is 15 residues long. Germline CDR1 MGHRA, CDR2 YSYEKL. CDR3 nucleotide sequence: TGCGCCAGCAGCCAACACACAGGGATGAACACTGAAGCTTTCTTT. It specifies CASSQHTGMNTEAFF.

The rearrangement joins TRBV6-2 or TRBV6-3 to TRBJ2-5; TRBD2 aligns across 10 bases. Germline V gene sequence: CDR1 MNHEY, CDR2 SVGEGT. The CDR3 length is 14 residues. The trim removed 0 bases at V and 5 bases at J, leaving 0 bases unmatched. CDR3 sequence: CASSYSTSGETQYF. The CDR3 coding sequence is TGTGCCAGCAGTTACTCGACTAGCGGGGAGACCCAGTACTTC.

This clonotype was recorded many times. The V call is TRBV10-3, the J call TRBJ2-5; D gene unclear. This CDR3 comprises 14 residues. Germline V lookup: CDR1 ENHRY, CDR2 SYGVKD. The V and J ends lost 2 bases and 1 base respectively, with 8 bases between them. CDR3 sequence: CAISEGRTQETQYF. CDR3 nucleotide sequence: TGTGCCATCAGTGAGGGCAGGACCCAAGAGACCCAGTACTTC.

In its sample, this clonotype was seen many times. V and J are TRBV2 and TRBJ1-2; D unresolved. From germline, CDR1 is SNHLY and CDR2 FYNNEI. The CDR3 loop spans 12 amino acids. Trimming took 3 bases from V and 2 from J, leaving 4 bases between them. The CDR3 sequence: CASSDGNYGYTF. CDR3 DNA: TGTGCCAGCAGTGATGGCAACTATGGCTACACCTTC.

This clonotype was picked up many times. The rearrangement links TRBV29-1 to TRBJ1-3; D perhaps matches TRBD1 (5 bases). CDR3 length: 14 amino acids. Trimming removed 4 bases at V and 1 base at J, with 11 bases between. CDR1 and CDR2 from the germline V gene are SQVTM and ANQGSEA. The CDR3 DNA follows: TGCAGCGTTGTTGCGCAGGGATCTGGAAACACCATATATTTT. Residues: CSVVAQGSGNTIYF.